What follows are 17 T cell receptor beta chains derived from one specimen sequenced in a study of identical twins. TCRdb used MiXCR to reprocess the 5' RACE reads, holding one entry per CDR3 protein. The sample consists of 200,000 to 300,000 distinct CDR3 sequences, more than 9.5% of them appearing once. These data also featured in a second study, about yellow fever vaccine responses in identical twins.

The specimen sequenced was memory (CD45RO+) T cells sorted from blood. The source is a woman aged 18-29 years in good health.

This chain joins TRBV6-2 or TRBV6-3 and TRBJ2-3, with 9 bases aligning to TRBD2. Trimming took 0 bases from V and 1 from J; bases not matched to a gene: 11. The CDR3 is made up of 19 amino acids. Germline-derived CDR1 and CDR2 are MNHEY and SVGEGT. CDR3 in DNA: TGTGCCAGCAGTTACTCGATTCTAGCGGGACTCGACCGCACAGATACGCAGTATTTT. Residues: CASSYSILAGLDRTDTQYF.

This clonotype was seen a handful of times. The chain is built from TRBV19 and TRBJ2-4, with 9 bases fitting TRBD1. This CDR3 has 21 amino acids. V shed 3 bases and J 0 bases; nucleotides not matched to a gene: 18. Germline values: CDR1 LNHDA, CDR2 SQIVND (reference sequence). The CDR3 loop is CASSMVRGQGAQIIAKNIQYF. In nucleotides, the CDR3 is TGTGCCAGTAGTATGGTTCGGGGACAGGGCGCCCAAATTATAGCCAAAAACATTCAGTACTTC. Full variable domain (outside the CDR3, taken from reference TRBV19 and TRBJ2-4): DGGITQSPKYLFRKEGQNVTLSCEQNLNHDAMYWYRQDPGQGLRLIYYSQIVNDFQKGDIAEGYSVSREKKESFPLTVTSAQKNPTAFYLCASSMVRGQGAQIIAKNIQYFGAGTRLSVL.

This clonotype was picked up a small number of times. V gene TRBV5-1 combines with J gene TRBJ1-6; D remains ambiguous. The CDR3 length is 15 residues. Trimming took off 0 bases at V and 9 bases at J, with 13 bases between the two ends. In germline, CDR1 is SGHRS, CDR2 YFSETQ. The CDR3 DNA follows: TGCGCCAGCAGCTTGGACGGTGGGGTTGGTTCACCCCTCCACTTT. This gives the protein CASSLDGGVGSPLHF.

This chain connects TRBV4-2 to TRBJ2-5; 10 bases map to TRBD1. This CDR3 spans 17 amino acids. Germline V gene sequence: CDR1 LGHNA, CDR2 YNFKEQ. J lost 3 bases, V lost 4 bases, and 11 bases had no gene match. CDR3: CASSRGGAGTGEETQYF. The CDR3 region has the DNA TGTGCCAGCAGCCGAGGCGGTGCCGGGACAGGGGAAGAGACCCAGTACTTC.

The J gene is TRBJ2-2, the V gene TRBV29-1, with a weak D call TRBD1 (6 bases). Germline CDR1 is SQVTM and CDR2 is ANQGSEA. V was clipped by 8 bases and J by 9 bases, with 22 bases between them. This CDR3 has 14 residues. The CDR3 spells CSISLSDRPRELFF. The CDR3 coding sequence is TGCAGCATATCCTTGAGCGACAGGCCACGGGAGCTGTTTTTT.

The V call is TRBV7-6, the J call TRBJ2-7; 8 nucleotides align to TRBD1. There are 17 residues in the CDR3. V shed 2 bases and J 2 bases; nucleotides not matched to a gene: 11. From germline, CDR1 is SGHVS and CDR2 FNYEAQ. The CDR3 bases are TGTGCCAGCAGCTTACGAGGGACAGGCCAAAGCACCTACGAGCAGTACTTC. Encoded protein: CASSLRGTGQSTYEQYF.

The chain is built from TRBV3-1 and TRBJ2-2, with D perhaps TRBD1 (6 bases). CDR1 and CDR2 (germline): LGHDT, YNNKEL (reference sequence). The V end was cut by 6 bases, the J end by 5 bases, with 19 bases between. CDR3 length: 16 residues. As DNA, the CDR3 is TGTGCCAGCAGACGCACACCGGGACAAGGGACCGGGGAGCTGTTTTTT. It specifies CASRRTPGQGTGELFF.

This clonotype has more than one count but fewer than ten. The chain has TRBV6-2 or TRBV6-3 and TRBJ1-1, with D tentatively TRBD1 (6 bases). The germline gives CDR1 MNHEY, CDR2 SVGEGT. The CDR3 runs 11 residues. Trimming shortened V by 6 bases and J by 8 bases, and 10 bases separated the two germline ends. CDR3 residues: CASRQGTEAFF. As DNA, the CDR3 is TGTGCCAGCAGGCAGGGGACCGAAGCTTTCTTT.

This clonotype was detected a few times. The genes are TRBV5-5 and TRBJ2-3; TRBD2 matches at 10 bases. After removal of 1 base from V and 5 bases from J, the junction contained 10 bases not matched to a gene. CDR3 length equals 17 residues. Germline CDR1 is SGHKS and CDR2 is YYEKEE (reference sequence). The CDR3 here is CASSLSSGGAYRDTQYF. The CDR3 bases are TGTGCCAGCAGCTTGTCCAGCGGGGGGGCCTATCGAGATACGCAGTATTTT.

This chain connects TRBV18 to TRBJ2-7, with 9 nucleotides matching TRBD1. The CDR3 spans 14 residues. With 3 bases clipped from V and 3 bases from J, the junction kept 3 bases outside the gene matches. Germline CDR1 reads KGHSH; CDR2 reads LQKENI. The CDR3 protein is CASSPTGGGYEQYF. The CDR3 DNA reads as TGTGCCAGCTCACCGACAGGGGGAGGCTACGAGCAGTACTTC.

There are a few counts of this clonotype. The chain carries TRBV28 and TRBJ2-2; D is possibly TRBD1 (6 bases). CDR1 is MDHEN and CDR2 is SYDVKM in the germline V gene. CDR3 length: 16 amino acids. Trimming pared 6 bases from V and 5 bases from J, leaving 19 bases between. This CDR3 is CASSTGTTRWTGELFF. The CDR3 DNA reads TGTGCCAGCAGCACAGGGACCACGAGATGGACCGGGGAGCTGTTTTTT.

The gene calls are TRBV5-8 and TRBJ2-5, with unresolved D. Germline V CDR1 and CDR2: SGHTS, YDEGEE. V lost 1 base and J lost 2, with 9 bases in between. CDR3 length: 14 amino acids. CDR3 DNA sequence: TGTGCCAGCAGCTTGTGGAACCGGCAAGAGACCCAGTACTTC. The encoded protein is CASSLWNRQETQYF.

The chain recombines TRBV5-4 with TRBJ2-5, with a tentative D call TRBD2 (6 bases). V was cut by 0 bases and J by 2 bases, with 11 bases left in between. There are 15 residues in the CDR3. Germline-derived CDR1 and CDR2 are SGHNT and YYREEE (reference sequence). The CDR3 loop is CASSLGGRRQETQYF. CDR3 DNA: TGTGCCAGCAGCTTGGGGGGGAGGAGGCAAGAGACCCAGTACTTC.

This clonotype was found a few times. The V call is TRBV7-2, the J call TRBJ2-6; D is unresolved. The V end lost 4 bases, the J end lost 0 bases, and 7 bases lay between the germline ends. CDR1 SGHTA and CDR2 FQGNSA come from the germline V gene. CDR3 length: 15 amino acids. CDR3 nucleotide sequence: TGTGCCAGCAGCTCCCCAGCCTCTGGGGCCAACGTCCTGACTTTC. Protein: CASSSPASGANVLTF.

V and J are TRBV4-1 and TRBJ2-3, with TRBD1 matching over 9 bases. V gave up 1 base and J gave up 3 bases; unmatched junction bases: 8. The germline gives CDR1 MGHRA, CDR2 YSYEKL. CDR3 length: 17 amino acids. CDR3 coding DNA: TGCGCCAGCAGCCAAGGGACAGGGGTTGGTTGGACAGATACGCAGTATTTT. Encoded protein: CASSQGTGVGWTDTQYF.

This clonotype showed up just a few times. This chain links TRBV30 with TRBJ2-1, with D uncertain. Germline CDR1 and CDR2: GTSNPN and SVGIG (reference sequence). Trimming stripped 0 bases from V and 2 bases from J, with 11 bases between. The CDR3 length is 15 residues. CDR3 protein: CAWSVGRTTYNEQFF. The CDR3 DNA is TGTGCCTGGAGTGTAGGTCGCACAACCTACAATGAGCAGTTCTTC.

This clonotype appeared a few times. The chain employs TRBV7-2 and TRBJ2-7; 10 bases map to TRBD2. Germline loops: CDR1 SGHTA, CDR2 FQGNSA. V trimming: 0 bases; J trimming: 0 bases; junction bases outside the gene matches: 11. The CDR3 consists of 19 residues. The CDR3 reads CASSLAGISGRPSSYEQYF. Here the CDR3 DNA reads TGTGCCAGCAGCTTAGCGGGGATTAGCGGGAGGCCCAGCTCCTACGAGCAGTACTTC.